Listed here is a single T cell receptor beta chain. The table lists this clone with a few counts. The clone's antigen remains unknown. Per-base quality was not reported, and no clone a single base away is much larger than it. Each collaborating institution followed its own protocols to collect whole blood in K2EDTA tubes. Collaborator samples were shipped for TCRbeta analysis as frozen whole blood, isolated PBMCs, or DNA extracted from either sample type. This entry belongs to a study of blood T cell repertoires in COVID-19 (dated by TCRdb to 2020 to 2022). Regarding the complete study: Samples covering the acute and convalescent phases of COVID-19 were provided by collaborators in the United States, Italy and Spain. The prospective study material was composed of cDNA or gDNA derived from T cells, B-cell-depleted T cells, or PBMCs. Subjects who had been exposed to COVID-19, were actively infected with it, or had recovered from it provided the deeply sampled blood TCRbeta repertoires that made up the dataset. A freely available public database, intended as a resource for researchers studying the immune response to SARS-CoV-2, is where the repertoires were released. The samples were drawn from two sources: the first 160 participants of the ongoing ImmuneRACE study, and over 1,000 subjects contributed by 6 global collaborators. The sample metadata nearly always contained a de-identified subject ID, COVID-19 status, age in years and sex. Where available, HLA class I and class II types were taken from metadata supplied by the sample provider and were not determined by assay-based typing.

Ends trimmed: V by 5 bases, J by 6 bases; bases unmatched to a gene: 15. CDR1 SGHAT and CDR2 FQNNGV are derived from the germline V gene. From the cysteine up to the phenylalanine, the CDR3 has a length of 17 residues. The kept DNA is CDR3 alone, 51 bases in frame from the first base. The immunoSEQ Assay, a bias-controlled multiplex PCR, was used to amplify TCRbeta CDR3 regions from genomic DNA. Per the authors' processing: Within the assay, amplification of reference gene primers was used to estimate how many nucleated cells each sample contained. To quantify the absolute abundance of each unique TCRbeta CDR3 rearrangement, sequence reads were collapsed and filtered. Productive Simpson clonality was computed per sample as the square root of Simpson's diversity index over productive rearrangements. Not all clones reach the TCRdb copy of this immuneACCESS table, which keeps in-frame sequences only. Checked studies attribute under half of the gap to unresolved V genes and leave the rest unexplained. V and J calls and clone size are those listed in that table; D and trimming were worked out from the DNA. The sample data list some 33,000 clones, and 65% to 90% of these were observed just once. The ten largest clones add up to about 14% of the sample.

What the authors observed across the whole study: How much clinical and demographic metadata was included differed by source and by participant, and the metadata was provided uncurated.

Sample: peripheral blood. This TCR was recovered from a human donor in a cohort sampled during active COVID-19. The chain uses TRBV11-2 and TRBJ2-1; 8 bases in between match TRBD2. This receptor has the CDR3 CASSPTRLGGASNEQFF. The DNA reads TGTGCCAGCAGCCCGACCCGGCTCGGGGGGGCCTCCAATGAGCAGTTCTTC.